This T cell receptor beta chain was sequenced during a study of OX40 agonist ivuxolimab in advanced cancers. Findings of the study overall: CD8+ T cells (on average) carried more expanded clones than CD4+ T cells.

On this clone itself: The antigen remains undetermined.

Here immunoSEQ multiplex PCR was the method, and the copy in TCRdb shows in-frame clones only, minus some. The sample shows 80,000 to 95,000 clones, around 80% of them seen only once. V lost 5 bases and J lost 5, with 19 bases in between. CDR3 length: 15 residues. CDR1 and CDR2 (germline): SGHAT, FQNNGV. The sequence was obtained from an adult with an advanced solid tumor such as melanoma, head and neck, liver or kidney cancer. The rearrangement links TRBV11-2 to TRBJ2-7; D gene ambiguous. This material consisted of CD4+ or CD8+ T cells sorted from blood, taken in a trial of the OX40 agonist ivuxolimab. CDR3 protein: CASSALQRTGHEQYF. The CDR3 DNA reads TGTGCCAGCAGCGCGTTACAGAGGACCGGCCACGAGCAGTACTTC.